These 27 T cell receptor beta chains were all obtained from the same sample, sequenced in a study of CD8 T cells in ankylosing spondylitis. Findings and caveats of the study: Typical of ankylosing spondylitis blood, it appeared, was a TCR beta motif of eight highly homologous variants.

Each CDR3 protein is one row after TCRdb ran MiXCR on the 5' RACE reads. The sample yields more than 600,000 distinct CDR3 sequences, under 20% seen once. These receptors' antigens are unknown. Material for sequencing was blood, either unsorted or a sorted T cell fraction (not recorded which). The receptor source for this set is a male donor with ankylosing spondylitis.

The chain has TRBV6-1 and TRBJ2-7; TRBD1 might be the D (5 bases). The germline V and J ends were trimmed by 6 bases and 3 bases, with 12 bases remaining between them. CDR1 and CDR2 from the germline V gene are MNHNS and SASEGT. CDR3 size: 13 residues. CDR3 bases: TGTGCCAGCAGGCCGACAGCGATCTACGAGCAGTACTTC. Translation: CASRPTAIYEQYF.

This clonotype was observed a single time. The gene calls are TRBV6-5 and TRBJ2-1, with D tentatively TRBD2 (7 bases). V was cut by 2 bases and J by 4 bases, with 24 bases left in between. The CDR3 has 19 residues. Per the germline V gene, CDR1 is MNHEY and CDR2 is SVGAGI. The CDR3 DNA is TGTGCCAGCAGTTACCGATTGATGGGGGGGCGCGGGCCTTACAATGAGCAGTTCTTC. It is translated as CASSYRLMGGRGPYNEQFF.

The V gene is TRBV10-3, the J gene TRBJ2-2; 7 nucleotides agree with TRBD2. The junction had 4 bases not matched to a gene; V was cut back by 6 bases and J by 3 bases. Germline CDR1 is ENHRY and CDR2 is SYGVKD. The CDR3 loop spans 14 amino acids. The DNA for the CDR3 is TGTGCCATCAGGGGGACTACCTACACCGGGGAGCTGTTTTTT. As protein: CAIRGTTYTGELFF.

CDR3 in DNA: TGCGCCAGCAGCTTGGAGGTTGGGCGCAATGAGCAGTTCTTC. Its translation: CASSLEVGRNEQFF. This chain joins TRBV5-1 and TRBJ2-1; D not resolved. The CDR3 runs 14 residues. Germline-derived CDR1 and CDR2 are SGHRS and YFSETQ. V was cut by 0 bases and J by 6 bases, with 10 bases left in between.

In this sample, this clonotype turned up a few times. The chain has TRBV20-1 and TRBJ2-2; the D gene is possibly TRBD1 (6 bases). With 1 base removed from V and 2 bases from J, the gap between germline ends came to 8 bases. The CDR3 runs to 14 residues. CDR1 is DFQATT and CDR2 is SNEGSKA in the germline V gene (reference sequence). The CDR3 loop is CSARVQGNTGELFF. The CDR3 nucleotides read TGCAGTGCTAGAGTACAGGGAAACACCGGGGAGCTGTTTTTT.

This clonotype was observed many times. The chain is built from TRBV29-1 and TRBJ1-1; the D gene is possibly TRBD1 (6 bases). The CDR3 runs to 14 residues. The germline V gene encodes CDR1 SQVTM and CDR2 ANQGSEA. Trimming left V 1 base short and J 7 bases short, with 16 bases between. The CDR3 DNA reads TGCAGCGTTGAAGTTGTGGGGGGGCACGATGAAGCTTTCTTT. Translated, it gives CSVEVVGGHDEAFF.

This clonotype was seen just once. This chain connects TRBV5-1 to TRBJ1-6; D gene ambiguous. Looked up from germline, CDR1 is SGHRS and CDR2 is YFSETQ. V was cut by 1 base and J by 6 bases, with 11 bases left in between. The CDR3 is 15 amino acids. CDR3 in amino acids: CASSLTPIGNSPLHF. The CDR3 DNA sequence: TGCGCCAGCAGCTTGACCCCGATCGGTAATTCACCCCTCCACTTT.

This clonotype was picked up a small number of times. The gene calls are TRBV12-3 or TRBV12-4 and TRBJ2-2, with 12 nucleotides matching TRBD2. The CDR3 runs to 16 residues. V lost 7 bases and J lost 3; bases outside the gene matches: 6. Here the CDR3 DNA reads TGTGCCAGCATTCAGTGGACTAGCGGGGACACCGGGGAGCTGTTTTTT. Protein sequence: CASIQWTSGDTGELFF.

The rearrangement links TRBV20-1 to TRBJ2-1; possible D gene TRBD2, 6 bases. Looked up from germline, CDR1 is DFQATT and CDR2 is SNEGSKA (reference sequence). The CDR3 contains 14 residues. V was shortened by 3 bases and J by 4 bases, with 13 bases between the two germline ends. As DNA, the CDR3 is TGCAGTGCTAGCGGCGGGATAATATACAATGAGCAGTTCTTC. Translation gives CSASGGIIYNEQFF.

This clonotype was found a few times. The CDR3 reads CASSLFPGTTIQAEQFF. The CDR3 bases are TGTGCCAGCAGCTTATTTCCCGGGACTACCATACAAGCTGAGCAGTTCTTC. The chain has TRBV11-2 and TRBJ2-1; the match to TRBD2 covers 7 bases. The trim removed 2 bases at V and 9 bases at J, leaving 16 bases unmatched. The CDR3 consists of 17 residues. Germline CDR1 reads SGHAT; CDR2 reads FQNNGV.

The V call is TRBV5-1, the J call TRBJ2-7, with 9 nucleotides matching TRBD1. Losses at the gene ends were 1 base for V and 9 bases for J; bases not matched to a gene: 5. The CDR3 is 13 amino acids. Germline assignment: CDR1 SGHRS and CDR2 YFSETQ. CDR3 nucleotide sequence: TGCGCCAGCAGCTTGAAAGGACAGGGGCCGCAGTACTTC. This sequence encodes CASSLKGQGPQYF.

This clonotype was detected a few times. This chain uses TRBV29-1 with TRBJ1-1; D is ambiguous. Per the germline V gene, CDR1 is SQVTM and CDR2 is ANQGSEA. Trimming removed 3 bases from V and 4 bases from J, with 12 bases in between. This CDR3 spans 13 amino acids. The DNA of the CDR3 is TGCAGCGTTGATCGGGCGTATTCCACTGAAGCTTTCTTT. It translates to CSVDRAYSTEAFF. The whole variable domain, filled in from reference TRBV29-1 and TRBJ1-1, reads SAVISQKPSRDICQRGTSLTIQCQVDSQVTMMFWYRQQPGQSLTLIATANQGSEATYESGFVIDKFPISRPNLTFSTLTVSNMSPEDSSIYLCSVDRAYSTEAFFGQGTRLTVV.

This chain links TRBV2 with TRBJ2-4; D is unclear. CDR3 length: 14 residues. Germline lookup yields CDR1 SNHLY and CDR2 FYNNEI. Between the trimmed V and J ends, which lost 7 bases and 8 bases, there was a span of 18 bases. CDR3 amino acids: CASTLARYPDIQYF. CDR3 DNA: TGTGCCAGCACTTTGGCCAGGTATCCGGACATTCAGTACTTC.

This rearrangement joins TRBV7-2 to TRBJ2-1; 10 nucleotides match TRBD1. CDR3 length: 15 residues. Germline loops: CDR1 SGHTA, CDR2 FQGNSA. With 5 bases clipped from V and 4 bases from J, the junction kept 5 bases outside the gene matches. CDR3 loop: CASSARDRGYNEQFF. The CDR3 nucleotides read TGTGCCAGCAGCGCCCGGGACAGGGGTTACAATGAGCAGTTCTTC.

This rearrangement joins TRBV5-8 to TRBJ1-1, with TRBD1 matching 11 bases. This CDR3 has 14 amino acids. Germline CDR1 reads SGHTS; CDR2 reads YDEGEE. V was clipped by 4 bases and J by 8 bases; unmatched bases: 7. CDR3 bases: TGTGCCAGCAGCCAGGACAGGGGGCTCGGCGAAGCTTTCTTT. It codes for CASSQDRGLGEAFF.

This clonotype was seen more than once but under ten times. CDR3 bases: TGTGCCAGCAGCCTTAGCACAGGGCGAGAAAAACTGTTTTTT. It codes for CASSLSTGREKLFF. The V call is TRBV7-8, the J call TRBJ1-4, with TRBD1 as a possible D gene (6 bases). Germline V gene sequence: CDR1 SGHVS, CDR2 FQNEAQ. The CDR3 sequence is 14 residues long. V lost 5 bases and J 8 bases, leaving 15 bases between the germline ends.

The chain employs TRBV5-6 and TRBJ2-7; either TRBD1 or TRBD2 may supply D (5 bases each). Trimming left V 1 base short and J 1 base short, with 6 bases between. This CDR3 has 13 amino acids. Germline V gene sequence: CDR1 SGHDT, CDR2 YYEEEE. The CDR3 nucleotides are TGTGCCAGCAGCTTGTGGGGGTCCTACGAGCAGTACTTC. This encodes CASSLWGSYEQYF.

The sample holds a few counts of this clonotype. This rearrangement joins TRBV4-1 to TRBJ2-7, with D perhaps TRBD2 (6 bases). Germline lookup yields CDR1 MGHRA and CDR2 YSYEKL. Between the trimmed V and J ends, which lost 1 base and 4 bases, there was a span of 14 bases. The CDR3 contains 15 residues. This chain's CDR3 is CASSQVAVEGYEQYF. CDR3 nucleotides: TGCGCCAGCAGCCAAGTAGCGGTGGAGGGATACGAGCAGTACTTC.

Written as DNA, the CDR3 is TGCGCCAGCAGCCCAAACCCCGGGCAGAACTATGGCTACACCTTC. Translating it yields CASSPNPGQNYGYTF. The chain joins TRBV5-1 to TRBJ1-2; no clear D. CDR1 and CDR2 from the germline V gene are SGHRS and YFSETQ. Between the trimmed V and J ends, which lost 4 bases and 2 bases, there was a span of 15 bases. CDR3 length equals 15 residues.

The chain's CDR3 is CATSPKNGGPYGYTF. The DNA for the CDR3 is TGTGCCACCAGCCCAAAGAACGGGGGTCCCTATGGCTACACCTTC. The V call is TRBV15, the J call TRBJ1-2, with D perhaps matching TRBD1 (5 bases). This CDR3 comprises 15 residues. In germline, CDR1 is LNHNV, CDR2 YYDKDF (reference sequence). Deletions cut 5 bases from V and 4 bases from J, with 17 bases between.

This clonotype was seen repeatedly, ten times or more. The CDR3 sequence is CASSLEGVGNQPQHF. The CDR3, as DNA: TGCGCCAGCAGCTTGGAGGGAGTCGGCAATCAGCCCCAGCATTTT. The chain recombines TRBV5-1 with TRBJ1-5, with D uncertain. CDR1 and CDR2 (germline): SGHRS, YFSETQ. V dropped 0 bases and J dropped 2 bases, with 9 bases sitting between them. This CDR3 comprises 15 residues.

This chain connects TRBV20-1 to TRBJ2-1; 10 bases align to TRBD1. Germline CDR1 and CDR2: DFQATT and SNEGSKA (reference sequence). This CDR3 comprises 14 residues. V was clipped by 5 bases and J by 1 base; unmatched bases: 2. Written as DNA, the CDR3 is TGCAGTGCTGCGGGACAGGGGTCCTACAATGAGCAGTTCTTC. It codes for CSAAGQGSYNEQFF.

J is TRBJ1-1 and V is TRBV12-3 or TRBV12-4; no reliable D call. This CDR3 has 15 residues. The V end was cut by 6 bases, the J end by 0 bases, with 14 bases between. CDR3 region: CASSPPAAVNTEAFF. In DNA, the CDR3 is TGTGCCAGCAGCCCCCCCGCCGCGGTGAACACTGAAGCTTTCTTT.

This rearrangement joins TRBV6-1 to TRBJ2-7; 8 nucleotides match TRBD1. CDR3 length: 14 residues. Unmatched junction bases numbered 8, after V lost 6 bases and J lost 4 bases. Germline CDR1 and CDR2: MNHNS and SASEGT. The CDR3 bases are TGTGCCAGCAGAACCCCCGGGACAGGTTACGAGCAGTACTTC. It is translated as CASRTPGTGYEQYF.

This clonotype was seen a handful of times. The V call is TRBV5-1, the J call TRBJ1-6; possible D gene TRBD1, 6 bases. Trimming took 4 bases from V and 7 from J, leaving 15 bases between them. Germline assignment: CDR1 SGHRS and CDR2 YFSETQ. The CDR3 length is 15 residues. CDR3 nucleotides: TGCGCCAGCAGCGGCCAAACAGGGTTAAATTCACCCCTCCACTTT. Amino acid sequence: CASSGQTGLNSPLHF. The full variable domain, in which reference TRBV5-1 and TRBJ1-6 provide the parts outside the CDR3, is KAGVTQTPRYLIKTRGQQVTLSCSPISGHRSVSWYQQTPGQGLQFLFEYFSETQRNKGNFPGRFSGRQFSNSRSEMNVSTLELGDSALYLCASSGQTGLNSPLHFGNGTRLTVT.

V is TRBV20-1 and J is TRBJ2-5; 12 bases map to TRBD2. The CDR3 is made up of 15 amino acids. Germline V CDR1 and CDR2: DFQATT, SNEGSKA (reference sequence). The junction had 10 bases not matched to a gene; V was cut back by 6 bases and J by 5 bases. The CDR3 loop is CSASPSGGARETQYF. The CDR3 DNA reads TGCAGTGCGAGCCCTAGCGGGGGGGCCCGGGAGACCCAGTACTTC.

This sequence joins TRBV3-1 and TRBJ2-7; 8 nucleotides line up with TRBD1. The germline CDR1 and CDR2 sequences are LGHDT and YNNKEL (reference sequence). There are 16 residues in the CDR3. J was trimmed by 7 bases and V by 3 bases; bases with no gene match: 14. The CDR3: CASSQARQGNPWEQYF. The CDR3 DNA reads as TGTGCCAGCAGCCAGGCTAGACAGGGGAACCCCTGGGAGCAGTACTTC.